This entry lists 18 T cell receptor beta chains sequenced from one sample in a study of blood T cells in healthy people across ages. The authors ran a second PCR of about 6 to 11 cycles using a sample-barcoded 5' primer and a J-beta primer mix. TCRdb called the 5' RACE reads again in MiXCR, with one record for every CDR3 protein. The profile shows about 1.4 million distinct CDR3 sequences, approximately 59% of them singletons. Sequenced input: blood. These receptors all stem from a man aged 18 to 35 in good health.

The chain employs TRBV12-3 or TRBV12-4 and TRBJ2-5; D not certain. The CDR3 runs to 14 residues. Trimming removed 2 bases at V and 2 bases at J, with 9 bases between. The CDR3 DNA is TGTGCCAGCAGTTTAAAGGCAGCACAAGAGACCCAGTACTTC. It codes for CASSLKAAQETQYF.

The table lists this clonotype with a count of one. The chain joins TRBV4-2 to TRBJ2-7, with D unclear. The CDR3 is made up of 15 amino acids. Germline CDR1 LGHNA, CDR2 YNFKEQ. V dropped 0 bases and J dropped 6 bases, with 15 bases sitting between them. The CDR3 nucleotides are TGTGCCAGCAGCCAAGATCCCCAGCACGAGAGCGAGCAGTACTTC. This sequence encodes CASSQDPQHESEQYF.

The V call is TRBV7-8, the J call TRBJ2-7; 14 nucleotides align to TRBD2. V was pared by 5 bases and J by 0 bases, with 6 bases of the junction left unmatched. CDR3 length: 17 amino acids. The germline gives CDR1 SGHVS, CDR2 FQNEAQ. The CDR3 DNA reads TGTGCCAGCAGCCTGACTAGCGGGAGGGATAGCTCCTACGAGCAGTACTTC. Residues: CASSLTSGRDSSYEQYF.

The V call is TRBV6-5, the J call TRBJ2-3, with a possible D match to TRBD2 (6 bases). Germline-derived CDR1 and CDR2 are MNHEY and SVGAGI. This CDR3 is built from 15 residues. The germline V and J ends were trimmed by 2 bases and 2 bases, with 11 bases remaining between them. DNA for the CDR3: TGTGCCAGCAGTTACAGCAGGGACTTCACAGATACGCAGTATTTT. Translating gives CASSYSRDFTDTQYF.

This clonotype has just a few counts. The chain employs TRBV20-1 and TRBJ2-7; 10 bases map to TRBD2. The V and J ends lost 3 bases and 2 bases, in that order; junction bases with no gene match: 4. Germline loops: CDR1 DFQATT, CDR2 SNEGSKA (reference sequence). The CDR3 totals 14 residues. CDR3: CSARGTSATYEQYF. The CDR3 DNA reads as TGCAGTGCTAGGGGGACTAGCGCGACCTACGAGCAGTACTTC.

The chain combines TRBV27 with TRBJ2-5, with D perhaps given as TRBD1 or TRBD2 (6 bases each). The length of the CDR3 is 14 residues. The V end lost 6 bases, the J end lost 11 bases, and 22 bases lay between the germline ends. The germline gives CDR1 MNHEY, CDR2 SMNVEV (reference sequence). This CDR3 is CASSPRGPPGEQYF. The CDR3 DNA reads TGTGCCAGCAGCCCACGGGGGCCCCCCGGAGAGCAGTACTTC.

This chain links TRBV4-1 with TRBJ1-1; D not resolved. In germline, CDR1 is MGHRA, CDR2 YSYEKL. Trimming removed 3 bases at V and 1 base at J, with 9 bases between. CDR3 length: 14 amino acids. CDR3 bases: TGCGCCAGCAGCCATCCCGGCCCGAACACTGAAGCTTTCTTT. Encoded protein: CASSHPGPNTEAFF.

Points on this clonotype: An end of the junction does not agree with germline; a read error may underlie this. V usage is TRBV6-1 and J usage is TRBJ1-2, with D hard to call. The CDR3 spans 13 residues. From germline, CDR1 is MNHNS and CDR2 SASEGT. The CDR3 DNA sequence: TGCGCCAGCCGGTTTCCCCCGCGGGTAGGCTACACCTTC. It is translated as CASRFPPRVGYTF.

The chain joins TRBV4-1 to TRBJ1-6; the D gene is possibly TRBD1 (6 bases). CDR1 and CDR2 from the germline V gene are MGHRA and YSYEKL. V was clipped by 2 bases and J by 13 bases, with 21 bases between them. This CDR3 comprises 16 residues. This CDR3 is CASSQPLAGAKEPLHF. DNA of the CDR3: TGCGCCAGCAGCCAACCGCTGGCAGGGGCCAAAGAGCCCCTCCACTTT.

V usage is TRBV5-1 and J usage is TRBJ1-2, with D maybe TRBD1 (6 bases). The germline V gene has CDR1 SGHRS and CDR2 YFSETQ. This CDR3 contains 17 residues. The V end was cut by 3 bases, the J end by 1 base, with 19 bases between. Here the CDR3 DNA reads TGCGCCAGCAGCTCCGAATCAGGGGTGGACTTTAACTATGGCTACACCTTC. Translating it yields CASSSESGVDFNYGYTF.

The rearrangement links TRBV6-5 to TRBJ1-1; TRBD1 matches 7 bases. CDR3 length: 14 amino acids. Germline CDR1 reads MNHEY; CDR2 reads SVGAGI. Trimming cost V 5 bases and J 3 bases; bases outside gene matches: 6. Here the CDR3 reads CASSPQGRYTEAFF. The CDR3 region has the DNA TGTGCCAGCAGTCCACAGGGGCGGTACACTGAAGCTTTCTTT.

The chain uses TRBV5-1 and TRBJ2-1; D might be TRBD1 (6 bases). Trimming took 4 bases from V and 8 from J, leaving 16 bases between them. The CDR3 extends over 14 amino acids. The germline V gene has CDR1 SGHRS and CDR2 YFSETQ. CDR3 residues: CASSLLSGQHEQFF. The CDR3 DNA is TGCGCCAGCAGCCTACTCTCCGGACAGCATGAGCAGTTCTTC.

The chain recombines TRBV5-1 with TRBJ2-7; D may be TRBD2 (5 bases). The CDR3 runs to 12 residues. CDR1 SGHRS and CDR2 YFSETQ come from the germline V gene. Trimming pared 0 bases from V and 5 bases from J, leaving 6 bases between. The CDR3 region is CASSLGENEQYF. The DNA of the CDR3 is TGCGCCAGCAGCTTGGGGGAGAACGAGCAGTACTTC.

The table lists this clonotype with a few counts. The V call is TRBV29-1, the J call TRBJ1-6, with D possibly being TRBD1 (5 bases). CDR3 length equals 13 residues. V shed 8 bases and J shed 8 bases, with 16 bases lying between them. Germline V gene sequence: CDR1 SQVTM, CDR2 ANQGSEA. This CDR3 reads CSPKWGSHSPLHF. In DNA form, the CDR3 reads TGCAGCCCAAAGTGGGGGAGCCATTCACCCCTCCACTTT.

The chain has TRBV29-1 and TRBJ2-7; D ambiguous. Germline V CDR1 and CDR2: SQVTM, ANQGSEA. V shed 1 base and J shed 5 bases, with 9 bases lying between them. This CDR3 spans 12 amino acids. The CDR3 reads CSVEVRWNEQYF. In DNA form, the CDR3 reads TGCAGCGTTGAAGTTAGGTGGAACGAGCAGTACTTC.

V and J are TRBV12-3 or TRBV12-4 and TRBJ1-5; D gene ambiguous. CDR3 length: 17 residues. V gave up 2 bases and J gave up 3 bases, with 17 bases separating them. CDR3 DNA sequence: TGTGCCAGCAGTTTATACGGGCCCTCGGGCCCCAATCAGCCCCAGCATTTT. This codes for CASSLYGPSGPNQPQHF.

The chain links TRBV7-9 to TRBJ1-1; D is possibly TRBD1 (6 bases). Looked up from germline, CDR1 is SEHNR and CDR2 is FQNEAQ (reference sequence). The V and J ends lost 4 bases and 0 bases respectively, with 12 bases between them. This CDR3 is 15 amino acids long. CDR3 DNA: TGTGCCAGCAGCTCACCACAGGGCTTGAACACTGAAGCTTTCTTT. Translating it yields CASSSPQGLNTEAFF.

The chain uses TRBV2 and TRBJ2-4, with 7 bases matching TRBD2. Near its end, the DNA agrees better with TRBJ2-7, so the J call may be wrong. This CDR3 has 15 amino acids. The V gene's germline CDR1 is SNHLY and CDR2 FYNNEI. CDR3 residues: CASSIGGLVPYEQYF. For the CDR3, the DNA is TGTGCCAGCAGCATCGGAGGACTAGTCCCTTACGAGCAGTACTTC.